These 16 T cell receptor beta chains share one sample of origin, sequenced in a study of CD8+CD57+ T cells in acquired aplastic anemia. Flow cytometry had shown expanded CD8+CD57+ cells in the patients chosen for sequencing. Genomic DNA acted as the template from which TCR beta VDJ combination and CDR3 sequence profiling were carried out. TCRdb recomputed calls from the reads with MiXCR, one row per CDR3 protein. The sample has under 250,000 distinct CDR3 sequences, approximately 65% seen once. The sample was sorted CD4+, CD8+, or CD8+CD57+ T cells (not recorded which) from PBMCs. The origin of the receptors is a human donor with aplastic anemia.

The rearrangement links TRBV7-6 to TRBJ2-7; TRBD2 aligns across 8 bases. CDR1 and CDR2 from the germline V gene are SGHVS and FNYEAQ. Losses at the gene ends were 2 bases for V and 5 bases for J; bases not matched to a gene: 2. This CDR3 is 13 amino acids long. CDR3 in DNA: TGTGCCAGCAGCTTAAGCGGGGGAAACGAGCAGTACTTC. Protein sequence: CASSLSGGNEQYF.

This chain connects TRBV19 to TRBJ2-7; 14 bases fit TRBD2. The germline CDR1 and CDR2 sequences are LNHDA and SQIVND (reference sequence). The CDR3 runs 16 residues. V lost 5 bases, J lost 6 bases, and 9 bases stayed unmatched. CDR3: CASSAGLAGAQLEQYF. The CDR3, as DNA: TGTGCCAGTAGTGCGGGACTAGCGGGAGCTCAGCTCGAGCAGTACTTC.

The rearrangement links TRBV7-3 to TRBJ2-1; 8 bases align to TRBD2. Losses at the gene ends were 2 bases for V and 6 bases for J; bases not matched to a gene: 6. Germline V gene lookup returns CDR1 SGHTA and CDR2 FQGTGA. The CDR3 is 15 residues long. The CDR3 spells CASSLEPGGPNEQFF. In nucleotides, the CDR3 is TGTGCCAGCAGCTTAGAGCCGGGAGGGCCCAATGAGCAGTTCTTC.

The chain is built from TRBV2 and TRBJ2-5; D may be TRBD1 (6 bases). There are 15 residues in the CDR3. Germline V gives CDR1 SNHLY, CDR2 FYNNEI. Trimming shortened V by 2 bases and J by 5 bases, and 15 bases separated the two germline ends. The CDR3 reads CASSESGLRGETQYF. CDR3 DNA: TGTGCCAGCAGTGAATCAGGCCTGAGGGGGGAGACCCAGTACTTC. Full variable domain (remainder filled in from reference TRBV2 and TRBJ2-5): EPEVTQTPSHQVTQMGQEVILRCVPISNHLYFYWYRQILGQKVEFLVSFYNNEISEKSEIFDDQFSVERPDGSNFTLKIRSTKLEDSAMYFCASSESGLRGETQYFGPGTRLLVL.

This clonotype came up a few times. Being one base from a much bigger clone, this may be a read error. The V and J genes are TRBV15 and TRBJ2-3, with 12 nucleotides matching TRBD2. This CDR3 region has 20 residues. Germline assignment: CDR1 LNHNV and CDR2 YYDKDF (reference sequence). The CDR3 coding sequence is TGTGCCACCAGCATAACAATTGGACTAGCGGGGAAGGAGGTCACAGATACGCACTATTTT. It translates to CATSITIGLAGKEVTDTHYF.

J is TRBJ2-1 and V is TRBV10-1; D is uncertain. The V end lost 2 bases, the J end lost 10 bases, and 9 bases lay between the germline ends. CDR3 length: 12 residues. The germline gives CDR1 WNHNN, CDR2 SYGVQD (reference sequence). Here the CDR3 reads CASSENSREQFF. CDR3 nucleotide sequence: TGCGCCAGCAGTGAGAACAGTCGGGAGCAGTTCTTC.

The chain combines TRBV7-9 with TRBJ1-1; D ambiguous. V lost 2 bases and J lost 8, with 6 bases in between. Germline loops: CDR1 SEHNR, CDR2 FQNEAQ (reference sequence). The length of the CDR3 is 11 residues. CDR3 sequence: CASSLIFEAFF. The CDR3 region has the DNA TGTGCCAGCAGCTTAATTTTCGAAGCTTTCTTT.

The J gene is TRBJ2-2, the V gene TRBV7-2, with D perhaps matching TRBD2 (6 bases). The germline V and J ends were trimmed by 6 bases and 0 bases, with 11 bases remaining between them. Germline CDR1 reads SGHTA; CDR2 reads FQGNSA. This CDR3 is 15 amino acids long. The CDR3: CASRGEVTNTGELFF. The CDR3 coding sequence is TGTGCCAGCAGAGGGGAGGTCACGAACACCGGGGAGCTGTTTTTT.

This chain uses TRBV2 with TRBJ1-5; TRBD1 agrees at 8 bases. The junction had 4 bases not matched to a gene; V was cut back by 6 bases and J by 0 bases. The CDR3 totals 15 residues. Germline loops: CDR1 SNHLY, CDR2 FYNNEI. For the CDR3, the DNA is TGTGCCAGCAGGACGGACAGGGCTAGCAATCAGCCCCAGCATTTT. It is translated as CASRTDRASNQPQHF.

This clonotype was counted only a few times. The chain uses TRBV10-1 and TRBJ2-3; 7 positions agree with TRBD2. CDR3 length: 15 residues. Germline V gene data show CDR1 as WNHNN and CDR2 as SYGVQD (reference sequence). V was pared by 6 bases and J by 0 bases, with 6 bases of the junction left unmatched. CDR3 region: CASSERDPSTDTQYF. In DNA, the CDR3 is TGCGCCAGCAGCGAGCGGGACCCTAGCACAGATACGCAGTATTTT.

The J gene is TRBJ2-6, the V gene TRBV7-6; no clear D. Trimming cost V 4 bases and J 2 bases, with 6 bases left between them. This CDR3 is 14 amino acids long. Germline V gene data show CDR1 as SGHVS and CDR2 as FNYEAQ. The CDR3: CASSSTPGANVLTF. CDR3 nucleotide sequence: TGTGCCAGCAGCTCGACTCCTGGGGCCAACGTCCTGACTTTC. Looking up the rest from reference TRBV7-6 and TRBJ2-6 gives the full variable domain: GAGVSQSPRYKVTKRGQDVALRCDPISGHVSLYWYRQALGQGPEFLTYFNYEAQQDKSGLPNDRFSAERPEGSISTLTIQRTEQRDSAMYRCASSSTPGANVLTFGAGSRLTVL.

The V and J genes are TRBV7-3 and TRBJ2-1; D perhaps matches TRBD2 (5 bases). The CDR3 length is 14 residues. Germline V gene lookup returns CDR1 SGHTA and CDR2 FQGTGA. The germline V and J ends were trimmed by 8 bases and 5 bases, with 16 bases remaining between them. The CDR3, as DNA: TGTGCCAGCCACCGGGATGGGCTCGACAATGAGCAGTTCTTC. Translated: CASHRDGLDNEQFF.

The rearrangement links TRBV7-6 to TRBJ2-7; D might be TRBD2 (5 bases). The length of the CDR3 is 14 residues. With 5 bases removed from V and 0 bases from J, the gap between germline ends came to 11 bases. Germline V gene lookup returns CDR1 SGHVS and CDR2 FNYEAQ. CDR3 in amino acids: CASSQDRGSYEQYF. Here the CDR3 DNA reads TGTGCCAGCAGCCAGGATCGGGGCTCCTACGAGCAGTACTTC.

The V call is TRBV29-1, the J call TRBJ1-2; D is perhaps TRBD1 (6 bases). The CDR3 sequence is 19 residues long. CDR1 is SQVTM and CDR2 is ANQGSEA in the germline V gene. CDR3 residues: CQPRTGAGAENASNYGYTF. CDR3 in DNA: TGCCAGCCCCGTACGGGTGCAGGGGCCGAAAACGCCAGCAACTATGGCTACACCTTC.

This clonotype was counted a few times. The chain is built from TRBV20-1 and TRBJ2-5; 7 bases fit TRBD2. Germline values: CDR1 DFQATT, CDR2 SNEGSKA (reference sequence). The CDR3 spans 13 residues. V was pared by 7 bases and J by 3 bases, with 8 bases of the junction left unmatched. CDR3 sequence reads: CSGGGREKETQYF. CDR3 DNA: TGCAGTGGGGGGGGACGGGAGAAAGAGACCCAGTACTTC.

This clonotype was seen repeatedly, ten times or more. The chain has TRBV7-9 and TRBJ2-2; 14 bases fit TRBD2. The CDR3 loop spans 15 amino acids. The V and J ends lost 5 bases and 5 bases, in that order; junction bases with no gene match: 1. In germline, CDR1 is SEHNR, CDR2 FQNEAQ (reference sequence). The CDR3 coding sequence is TGTGCCAGCAGCGGGACTAGCGGGGGAACCGGGGAGCTGTTTTTT. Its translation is CASSGTSGGTGELFF.